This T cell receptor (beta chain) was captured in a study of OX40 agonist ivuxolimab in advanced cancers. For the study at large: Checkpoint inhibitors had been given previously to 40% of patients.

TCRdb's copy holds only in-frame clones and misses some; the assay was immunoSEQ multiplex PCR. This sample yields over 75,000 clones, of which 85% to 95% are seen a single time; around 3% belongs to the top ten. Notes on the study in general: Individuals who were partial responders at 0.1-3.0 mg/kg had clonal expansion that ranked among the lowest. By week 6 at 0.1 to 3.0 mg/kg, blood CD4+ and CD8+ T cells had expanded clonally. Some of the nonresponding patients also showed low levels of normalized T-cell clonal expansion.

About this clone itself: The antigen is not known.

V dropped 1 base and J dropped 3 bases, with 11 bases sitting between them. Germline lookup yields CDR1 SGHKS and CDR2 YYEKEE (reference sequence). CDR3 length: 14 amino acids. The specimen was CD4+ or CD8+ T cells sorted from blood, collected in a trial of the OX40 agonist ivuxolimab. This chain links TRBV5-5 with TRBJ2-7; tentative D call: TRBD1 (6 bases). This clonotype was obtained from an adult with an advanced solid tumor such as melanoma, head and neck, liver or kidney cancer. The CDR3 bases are TGTGCCAGCAGCTTGTCGGACAGATACTACGAGCAGTACTTC. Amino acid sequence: CASSLSDRYYEQYF. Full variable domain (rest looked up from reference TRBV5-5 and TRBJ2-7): DAGVTQSPTHLIKTRGQQVTLRCSPISGHKSVSWYQQVLGQGPQFIFQYYEKEERGRGNFPDRFSARQFPNYSSELNVNALLLGDSALYLCASSLSDRYYEQYFGPGTRLTVT.